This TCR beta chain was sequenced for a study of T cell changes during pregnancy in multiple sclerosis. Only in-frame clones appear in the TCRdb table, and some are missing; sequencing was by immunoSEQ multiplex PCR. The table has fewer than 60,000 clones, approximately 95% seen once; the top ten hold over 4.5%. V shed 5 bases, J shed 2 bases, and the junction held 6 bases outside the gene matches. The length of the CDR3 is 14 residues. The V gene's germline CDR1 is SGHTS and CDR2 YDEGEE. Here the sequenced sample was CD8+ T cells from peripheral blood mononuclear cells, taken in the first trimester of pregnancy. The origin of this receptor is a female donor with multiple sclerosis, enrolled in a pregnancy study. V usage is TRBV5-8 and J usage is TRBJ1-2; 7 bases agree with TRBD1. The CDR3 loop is CASRTKTGNYGYTF. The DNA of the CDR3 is TGTGCCAGCAGGACGAAGACAGGGAACTATGGCTACACCTTC.